The next 23 T cell receptor beta chains were all read from a single sample in a study of OX40 agonist ivuxolimab in advanced cancers. TCRdb keeps only in-frame clones here, not all; method: immunoSEQ multiplex PCR. This table has roughly 23,000 clones, 77% appearing once. The input for sequencing was CD4+ or CD8+ T cells sorted from blood, taken in a trial of the OX40 agonist ivuxolimab. These receptors were collected from an adult with an advanced solid tumor such as melanoma, head and neck, liver or kidney cancer.

The rearrangement joins TRBV19 to TRBJ1-2, with D possibly being TRBD1 (5 bases). Germline assignment: CDR1 LNHDA and CDR2 SQIVND (reference sequence). The CDR3 covers 14 residues. V was clipped by 4 bases and J by 7 bases, with 16 bases between them. The CDR3 sequence is CASSTRGAFVGYTF. CDR3 in DNA: TGTGCCAGTAGTACCAGAGGGGCGTTCGTTGGCTACACCTTC.

The gene calls are TRBV28 and TRBJ1-1; the match to TRBD1 covers 8 bases. J gave up 4 bases and V 2 bases, and 9 bases lay outside the gene matches. The length of the CDR3 is 16 residues. The germline V gene has CDR1 MDHEN and CDR2 SYDVKM. The DNA for the CDR3 is TGTGCCAGCAGTTTAAAGGGACAGGTCTTTAGCACTGAAGCTTTCTTT. Translating it yields CASSLKGQVFSTEAFF. Full variable domain (remainder filled in from reference TRBV28 and TRBJ1-1): DVKVTQSSRYLVKRTGEKVFLECVQDMDHENMFWYRQDPGLGLRLIYFSYDVKMKEKGDIPEGYSVSREKKERFSLILESASTNQTSMYLCASSLKGQVFSTEAFFGQGTRLTVV.

This chain connects TRBV2 to TRBJ1-1; no clear D. Trimming removed 3 bases from V and 7 bases from J, with 6 bases in between. Germline CDR1 is SNHLY and CDR2 is FYNNEI. The CDR3 has 11 residues. The CDR3 DNA sequence: TGTGCCAGCAGTGATTCCGGTGAAGCTTTCTTT. Amino acid sequence: CASSDSGEAFF.

The gene calls are TRBV6-5 and TRBJ2-7; D gene unclear. Between the trimmed V and J ends, which lost 3 bases and 5 bases, there was a span of 11 bases. The V gene's germline CDR1 is MNHEY and CDR2 SVGAGI. This CDR3 is built from 13 residues. The CDR3 sequence is CASSYSGVDEQYF. The CDR3 region has the DNA TGTGCCAGCAGTTATTCGGGTGTTGACGAGCAGTACTTC.

The chain joins TRBV6-5 to TRBJ2-3, with 7 bases aligning to TRBD1. The CDR3 totals 14 residues. V lost 5 bases, J lost 2 bases, and 4 bases stayed unmatched. Germline CDR1 reads MNHEY; CDR2 reads SVGAGI. The CDR3 spells CASSGQVYTDTQYF. CDR3 in DNA: TGTGCCAGCAGTGGACAGGTTTACACAGATACGCAGTATTTT.

The chain recombines TRBV5-8 with TRBJ1-5; no firm D call. This CDR3 contains 14 residues. From germline, CDR1 is SGHTS and CDR2 YDEGEE. The V gene lost 1 base and the J gene lost 7 bases, with 12 bases spanning the gap. In DNA, the CDR3 is TGTGCCAGCAGCTTGCGGGAGGGAACCCAGCCCCAGCATTTT. Amino acids: CASSLREGTQPQHF.

This rearrangement joins TRBV6-5 to TRBJ1-2, with D unresolved. Germline CDR1 and CDR2: MNHEY and SVGAGI. Deletions cut 0 bases from V and 0 bases from J, with 8 bases between. The CDR3 sequence is 15 residues long. CDR3 protein: CASSYSGQTNYGYTF. DNA of the CDR3: TGTGCCAGCAGTTACTCCGGGCAAACTAACTATGGCTACACCTTC.

The chain employs TRBV9 and TRBJ1-1; no reliable D call. The germline V gene has CDR1 SGDLS and CDR2 YYNGEE. This CDR3 spans 12 amino acids. Trimming cost V 4 bases and J 4 bases, with 8 bases left between them. CDR3 residues: CASSPAGTEAFF. DNA for the CDR3: TGTGCCAGCAGCCCAGCCGGCACTGAAGCTTTCTTT.

V gene TRBV7-8 combines with J gene TRBJ2-3; the D gene is possibly TRBD2 (6 bases). The length of the CDR3 is 14 residues. Trimming removed 2 bases from V and 4 bases from J, with 10 bases in between. The germline gives CDR1 SGHVS, CDR2 FQNEAQ. The CDR3 here is CASSLWDFSDTQYF. CDR3 bases: TGTGCCAGCAGCTTATGGGACTTCTCAGATACGCAGTATTTT.

The chain has TRBV11-3 and TRBJ2-7; TRBD1 agrees at 7 bases. CDR3 length: 15 residues. Germline CDR1 and CDR2: SGHNT and YENEEA. After removal of 6 bases from V and 2 bases from J, the junction contained 10 bases not matched to a gene. CDR3 in amino acids: CASSLQPGTAYEQYF. In nucleotides, the CDR3 is TGTGCCAGCAGTCTCCAGCCCGGGACAGCCTACGAGCAGTACTTC.

The chain employs TRBV2 and TRBJ2-7, with a weak D call TRBD2 (6 bases). The CDR3 consists of 14 residues. V was shortened by 6 bases and J by 0 bases, with 12 bases between the two germline ends. Germline CDR1 reads SNHLY; CDR2 reads FYNNEI. CDR3 sequence (DNA): TGTGCCAGCAGGGACCAGGGAGGCTCCTACGAGCAGTACTTC. Residues: CASRDQGGSYEQYF.

This clone has a handful of counts. The chain links TRBV7-9 to TRBJ2-7, with a weak D call TRBD1 (6 bases). The CDR3 is 12 residues long. CDR1 is SEHNR and CDR2 is FQNEAQ in the germline V gene (reference sequence). V was pared by 5 bases and J by 5 bases, with 10 bases between. This chain's CDR3 is CASSTDSNEQYF. The CDR3 DNA sequence: TGTGCCAGCAGCACGGACAGCAACGAGCAGTACTTC.

This clone was seen a handful of times. This chain connects TRBV11-1 to TRBJ2-1; possibly TRBD1 for D (6 bases). V lost 6 bases and J lost 7, with 10 bases in between. CDR1 is SGHAT, CDR2 FQDESV, per germline (reference sequence). The CDR3 loop spans 12 amino acids. Written as DNA, the CDR3 is TGTGCCAGCAGGCTAGGGGGAAATGAGCAGTTCTTC. Translating gives CASRLGGNEQFF. Using reference TRBV11-1 and TRBJ2-1 for the parts outside the CDR3, the full variable domain is EAEVAQSPRYKITEKSQAVAFWCDPISGHATLYWYRQILGQGPELLVQFQDESVVDDSQLPKDRFSAERLKGVDSTLKIQPAELGDSAMYLCASRLGGNEQFFGPGTRLTVL.

V gene TRBV6-5 combines with J gene TRBJ2-7; D call uncertain. Trimming took 0 bases from V and 2 from J, leaving 8 bases between them. This CDR3 has 14 amino acids. Germline lookup yields CDR1 MNHEY and CDR2 SVGAGI. CDR3 in DNA: TGTGCCAGCAGTTACTCGGGAACTCCCTACGAGCAGTACTTC. Protein product: CASSYSGTPYEQYF.

This clone is classed as medium-sized. The chain uses TRBV9 and TRBJ1-1; a possible D gene is TRBD1 (5 bases). CDR1 is SGDLS and CDR2 is YYNGEE in the germline V gene. V was trimmed by 1 base and J by 0 bases, leaving 10 bases between them. The length of the CDR3 is 15 residues. Here the CDR3 reads CASSVSGGLNTEAFF. The DNA of the CDR3 is TGTGCCAGCAGCGTATCTGGGGGGTTGAACACTGAAGCTTTCTTT.

The chain recombines TRBV9 with TRBJ1-2, with TRBD1 identical over 7 bases. Germline trimming cut 1 base from V and 4 bases from J; bases unmatched to any gene: 19. In germline, CDR1 is SGDLS, CDR2 YYNGEE. The CDR3 consists of 19 residues. The CDR3 is CASSVYEGAGVAPLYGYTF. As DNA, the CDR3 is TGTGCCAGCAGCGTATATGAGGGGGCCGGTGTGGCGCCCCTCTATGGCTACACCTTC. Filled out from reference TRBV9 and TRBJ1-2, the complete variable domain reads DSGVTQTPKHLITATGQRVTLRCSPRSGDLSVYWYQQSLDQGLQFLIQYYNGEERAKGNILERFSAQQFPDLHSELNLSSLELGDSALYFCASSVYEGAGVAPLYGYTFGSGTRLTVV.

The chain is built from TRBV6-5 and TRBJ2-2, with D hard to call. Germline V gene sequence: CDR1 MNHEY, CDR2 SVGAGI. This CDR3 spans 14 amino acids. The V end lost 3 bases, the J end lost 5 bases, and 10 bases lay between the germline ends. Here the CDR3 DNA reads TGTGCCAGCAGTTATTCTAAAGGGACCGGGGAGCTGTTTTTT. Amino acids: CASSYSKGTGELFF.

The CDR3 loop reads CSVVSMLDTRLGGYTF. CDR3 coding DNA: TGCAGCGTTGTGTCAATGTTGGACACAAGGCTCGGTGGCTACACCTTC. V is TRBV29-1 and J is TRBJ1-2; D possibly corresponds to TRBD1 (5 bases). V gave up 4 bases and J gave up 7 bases, with 25 bases separating them. The CDR3 length is 16 residues. Looked up from germline, CDR1 is SQVTM and CDR2 is ANQGSEA. Full variable domain (missing parts from reference TRBV29-1 and TRBJ1-2): SAVISQKPSRDICQRGTSLTIQCQVDSQVTMMFWYRQQPGQSLTLIATANQGSEATYESGFVIDKFPISRPNLTFSTLTVSNMSPEDSSIYLCSVVSMLDTRLGGYTFGSGTRLTVV.

This clone turned up a few times. V gene TRBV18 combines with J gene TRBJ1-2; D gene unclear. CDR3 length: 14 residues. Trimming left V 6 bases short and J 8 bases short, with 19 bases between. Germline CDR1 reads KGHSH; CDR2 reads LQKENI. As DNA, the CDR3 is TGTGCCAGCTCGCCCCCGTCCGGAGGTTTGGGCTACACCTTC. Its protein product is CASSPPSGGLGYTF.

The chain is built from TRBV14 and TRBJ2-2; D gene unclear. Trimming took 5 bases from V and 1 from J, leaving 2 bases between them. The length of the CDR3 is 12 residues. CDR1 and CDR2 from the germline V gene are SGHDN and FVKESK. CDR3 protein: CASSMNTGELFF. The CDR3 nucleotides read TGTGCCAGCAGCATGAACACCGGGGAGCTGTTTTTT.

The rearrangement joins TRBV9 to TRBJ1-2; TRBD1 agrees at 7 bases. The V segment lost 4 bases and the J segment 6 bases; nucleotides outside the gene matches: 21. Germline values: CDR1 SGDLS, CDR2 YYNGEE. The CDR3 spans 18 residues. The CDR3 loop reads CASSQKGDREGRRDGYTF. The CDR3, as DNA: TGTGCCAGCAGCCAAAAAGGAGACAGGGAGGGCCGTAGGGATGGCTACACCTTC.

The V gene is TRBV7-3, the J gene TRBJ2-5, with 10 bases aligning to TRBD1. From germline, CDR1 is SGHTA and CDR2 FQGTGA. The CDR3 is 15 residues long. Trimming removed 4 bases from V and 4 bases from J; junction bases left unmatched: 6. CDR3 DNA sequence: TGTGCCAGCAGCTGGGGACAGGGGAGGCGAGAGACCCAGTACTTC. It encodes CASSWGQGRRETQYF.

The rearrangement joins TRBV6-6 to TRBJ2-7; 7 bases fit TRBD1. The CDR3 has 15 residues. CDR1 is MNHNY, CDR2 SVGAGI, per germline (reference sequence). The ends lost 6 bases at V and 5 bases at J; junction bases unmatched: 13. The CDR3 coding sequence is TGTGCCAGCAGAGTAAGCCGGGACAGCCCCCACGAGCAGTACTTC. Its protein is CASRVSRDSPHEQYF.